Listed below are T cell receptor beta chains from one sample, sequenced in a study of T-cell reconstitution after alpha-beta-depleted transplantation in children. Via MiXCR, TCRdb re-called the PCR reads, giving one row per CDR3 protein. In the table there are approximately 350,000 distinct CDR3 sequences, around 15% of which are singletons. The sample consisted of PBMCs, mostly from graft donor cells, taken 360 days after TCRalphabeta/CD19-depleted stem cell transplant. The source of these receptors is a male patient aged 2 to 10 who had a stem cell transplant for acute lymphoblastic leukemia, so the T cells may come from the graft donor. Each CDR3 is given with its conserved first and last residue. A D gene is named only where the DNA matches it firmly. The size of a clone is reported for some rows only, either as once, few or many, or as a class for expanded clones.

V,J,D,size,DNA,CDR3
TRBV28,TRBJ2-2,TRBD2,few,TGTGCCAGTCTAGGACTAGCGGCTACCGGGGAGCTGTTTTTT,CASLGLAATGELFF
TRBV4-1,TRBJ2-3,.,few,TGCGCCAGCAGCCGTGGTCTGGGGGCGGCAGATACGCAGTATTTT,CASSRGLGAADTQYF
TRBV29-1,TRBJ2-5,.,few,TGCAGCGTGAGCGTTGAGACCCAGTACTTC,CSVSVETQYF
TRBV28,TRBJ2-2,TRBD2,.,TGTGCCAGCAGTTCCCCCTTGACTAGCGGCACCGGGGAGCTGTTTTTT,CASSSPLTSGTGELFF
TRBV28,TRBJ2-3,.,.,TGTGCCAGCAGTGCGTTGAGCACAGATACGCAGTATTTT,CASSALSTDTQYF
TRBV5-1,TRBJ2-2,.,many,TGCGCCAGCAGCTTCCCCCCTTCCGGGGAGCTGTTTTTT,CASSFPPSGELFF
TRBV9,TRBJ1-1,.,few,TGTGCCAGCAGCGTTAAGGCGAACACTGAAGCTTTCTTT,CASSVKANTEAFF
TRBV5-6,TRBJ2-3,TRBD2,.,TGTGCCAGCAGCTTGTGCGGAGCGGGAGGGCCTACAGATACGCAGTATTTT,CASSLCGAGGPTDTQYF
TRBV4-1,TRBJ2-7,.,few,TGCGCCAGCAGCCAAGATAAGGCCCTCTCCTACGAGCAGTACTTC,CASSQDKALSYEQYF
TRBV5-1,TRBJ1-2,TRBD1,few,TGCGCCAGCAGCTGGGGGGGACAGAACTATGGCTACACCTTC,CASSWGGQNYGYTF
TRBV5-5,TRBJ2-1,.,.,TGTGCCAGCAGCTTGGTCCCTACGGAGTTCGCGGACAATGAGCAGTTCTTC,CASSLVPTEFADNEQFF
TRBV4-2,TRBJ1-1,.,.,TGTGCCAGCAGCCAAGAGTTCAGGAGGAGCACTGAAGCTTTCTTT,CASSQEFRRSTEAFF
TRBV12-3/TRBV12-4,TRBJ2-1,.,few,TGTGCCAGCTCAGGAGGGGGTGATGAGCAGTTCTTC,CASSGGGDEQFF
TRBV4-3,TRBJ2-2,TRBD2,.,TGCGCCAGCAGCCAAGATGGACTAGCGGGAGTTGCCACCGGGGAGCTGTTTTTT,CASSQDGLAGVATGELFF
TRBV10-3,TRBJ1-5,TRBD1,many,TGTGCCATCAGCACAGGGGACTATAGCAATCAGCCCCAGCATTTT,CAISTGDYSNQPQHF
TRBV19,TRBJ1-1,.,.,TGTGCCAGTAGTATGTGGGGGGGGAGGACTGAAGCTTTCTTT,CASSMWGGRTEAFF
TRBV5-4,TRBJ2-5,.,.,TGTGCCAGCAGCCTTCCTCGGGAAGAGACCCAGTACTTC,CASSLPREETQYF
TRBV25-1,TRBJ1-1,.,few,TGTGCCAGCAGAGATCAGGGGAACACTGAAGCTTTCTTT,CASRDQGNTEAFF
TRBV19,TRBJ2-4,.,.,TGTGCCAGTAGTGTTGGGGGACCGATAGCCAAAAACATTCAGTACTTC,CASSVGGPIAKNIQYF
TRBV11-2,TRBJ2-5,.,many,TGTGCCAGCAGCTTAGATCTGGGCCGGGAGACCCAGTACTTC,CASSLDLGRETQYF
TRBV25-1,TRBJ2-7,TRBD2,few,TGTGCCAGCAGTGGTCTAGCGGAACTCTACGAGCAGTACTTC,CASSGLAELYEQYF
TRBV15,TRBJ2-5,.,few,TGTGCCACCAGCAGTCCCCTCCAAGAGACCCAGTACTTC,CATSSPLQETQYF
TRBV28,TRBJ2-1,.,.,TGTGCCAGCAGTTTCTTCCTCACCCACAATGAGCAGTTCTTC,CASSFFLTHNEQFF
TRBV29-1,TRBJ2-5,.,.,TGCAGCGTTGACAGTGGGACCCAGTACTTC,CSVDSGTQYF
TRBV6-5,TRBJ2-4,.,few,TGTGCCAGCAGTTACTGGGGCACTCTGTCGCTAAACATTCAGTACTTC,CASSYWGTLSLNIQYF
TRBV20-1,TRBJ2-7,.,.,TGCAGTGCTAGAGTCGCCGGGACCCACCTCTTGATCGAGCAGTACTTC,CSARVAGTHLLIEQYF
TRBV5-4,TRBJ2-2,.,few,TGTGCCAGCAGCCCTTTCGACCCAAACACCGGGGAGCTGTTTTTT,CASSPFDPNTGELFF
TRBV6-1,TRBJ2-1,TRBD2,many,TGTGCCAGCAATGTAGCGGGAGGCTCCTACAATGAGCAGTTCTTC,CASNVAGGSYNEQFF
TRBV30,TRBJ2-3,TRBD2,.,TGTGCCTGGGACCCGAGAGCGGGGGGGGCAGATACGCAGTATTTT,CAWDPRAGGADTQYF
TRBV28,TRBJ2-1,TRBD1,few,TGTGCCAGCAGTCCGCGACAGGGCATCAATGAGCAGTTCTTC,CASSPRQGINEQFF